This TCR beta chain was identified in a study of blood T cell repertoires in COVID-19. Study information: Collection of acute and convalescent COVID-19 samples took place in the United States, Italy and Spain. From T cells, B-cell-depleted T cells, or PBMCs came the material, which was cDNA or gDNA.

Looked up from germline, CDR1 is GTSNPN and CDR2 is SVGIG (reference sequence). The ends were cut back, 1 base at V and 5 bases at J, with 12 bases in the middle. The CDR3 is 15 residues long. Methods used by the authors: Estimation of nucleated cell counts was performed using reference gene primer amplification. Some clones are missing from TCRdb's copy, which holds only in-frame ones; the method was immunoSEQ multiplex PCR. The DNA was the basis for D and trimming; V, J and clone size are from that table. Here the sample spans around 50,000 clones, approximately 95% being singletons. During active infection, Seattle patients enrolled and were then monitored through disease.

The rearrangement joins TRBV30 to TRBJ1-6; tentatively, D is TRBD1 (5 bases). Sequenced material: peripheral blood. The sequence was collected from a man in his 60s with COVID-19, enrolled during active disease. CDR3: CAWSATVANNSPLHF. CDR3 bases: TGTGCCTGGAGTGCGACAGTCGCCAATAATTCACCCCTCCACTTT.